The sequence of this T cell receptor (beta chain) was determined in a study of T cells in Graves' hyperthyroidism and ophthalmopathy. Broader study findings: Most thyroid clonotypes with frequency above 0.001 were detected in blood.

The trim removed 6 bases at V and 1 base at J, leaving 8 bases unmatched. Germline values: CDR1 SQVTM, CDR2 ANQGSEA. The CDR3 spans 15 residues. Of note for this clonotype: Its target is not known.

There were TCR beta CDR3 regions amplified from RNA transcripts. HTBI primers were the set used in a first-round RT-PCR of the TCR CDR3. In TCRdb, the multiplex PCR reads were re-called with MiXCR into one record per CDR3 protein. The table lists around 480,000 distinct CDR3 sequences, 13% to 15% of them singletons, with 15% to 20% in the top ten. The TCR originated in a woman between 18 and 29 years old with Graves' hyperthyroidism. The sample taken for sequencing was blood. This chain connects TRBV29-1 to TRBJ2-1, with 8 bases lining up with TRBD2. The CDR3 reads CSVILAANSYNEQFF. The DNA of the CDR3 is TGCAGCGTCATACTAGCGGCTAATTCCTACAATGAGCAGTTCTTC.